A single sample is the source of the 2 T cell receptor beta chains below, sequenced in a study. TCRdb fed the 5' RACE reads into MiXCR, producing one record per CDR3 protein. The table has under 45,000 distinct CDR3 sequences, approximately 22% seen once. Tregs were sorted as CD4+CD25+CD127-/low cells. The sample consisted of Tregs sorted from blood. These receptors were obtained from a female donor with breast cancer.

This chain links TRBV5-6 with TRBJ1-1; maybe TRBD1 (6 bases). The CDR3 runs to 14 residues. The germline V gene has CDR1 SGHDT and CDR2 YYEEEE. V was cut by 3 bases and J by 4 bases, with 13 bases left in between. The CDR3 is CASSSGGLATEAFF. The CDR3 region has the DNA TGTGCCAGCAGCTCCGGGGGCCTGGCCACTGAAGCTTTCTTT.

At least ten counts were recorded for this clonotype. The CDR3: CASSQDGAAYEQYF. CDR3 nucleotide sequence: TGTGCCAGCAGCCAAGACGGGGCCGCTTACGAGCAGTACTTC. The chain employs TRBV3-1 and TRBJ2-7; D tentatively reads TRBD1 or TRBD2 (5 bases each). The CDR3 totals 14 residues. Deletions cut 0 bases from V and 4 bases from J, with 10 bases between. Germline loops: CDR1 LGHDT, CDR2 YNNKEL (reference sequence).